This T cell receptor beta chain was identified in a study of T cell repertoires in cytomegalovirus infection. For the study at large: Both CMV infection and a matching HLA type were indicated by public TCR beta signatures.

Germline V gene data show CDR1 as SGHAT and CDR2 as FQDESV (reference sequence). The V end lost 5 bases, the J end lost 2 bases, and 13 bases lay between the germline ends. The CDR3 runs 14 residues. On this clonotype: Its antigen is undetermined.

TCRdb itself ran the reads through MiXCR, one entry per CDR3 protein. The table records around 740,000 distinct CDR3 sequences, 35% of them present only once. Notes on the study in general: Accumulated public TCR beta family frequency recognized individuals carrying CMV together with the relevant HLA.

The chain recombines TRBV11-1 with TRBJ2-7; D is uncertain. The sequencing input was PBMCs. The TCR comes from a human donor in good health (CMV status not recorded). Some clones in this sample may be carry-over from other donors' samples. CDR3 protein: CASSLYAGTYEQYF. CDR3 in DNA: TGTGCCAGCAGCCTTTATGCAGGAACCTACGAGCAGTACTTC. The whole variable domain, filled in from reference TRBV11-1 and TRBJ2-7, reads EAEVAQSPRYKITEKSQAVAFWCDPISGHATLYWYRQILGQGPELLVQFQDESVVDDSQLPKDRFSAERLKGVDSTLKIQPAELGDSAMYLCASSLYAGTYEQYFGPGTRLTVT.